Reported below is one TCR beta chain. The antigen is not known. The data belong to a study of CD8 T cells in ankylosing spondylitis. Broader study findings: A subset of motif variants has previously been described in the synovial fluid and blood of reactive arthritis. Blood from ankylosing spondylitis patients appeared to carry a characteristic roughly 8-variant TCR beta motif.

The germline V and J ends were trimmed by 4 bases and 3 bases, with 13 bases remaining between them. Germline CDR1 is SQVTM and CDR2 is ANQGSEA. There are 13 residues in the CDR3. The TCR beta libraries were generated through quantitative 5'-RACE incorporating molecular barcodes. TCRdb fed the 5' RACE reads into MiXCR, producing one record per CDR3 protein. The sample shows about 200,000 distinct CDR3 sequences, under 30% of them seen only once. This TCR was recovered from a male donor with ankylosing spondylitis or in good health (not recorded which). The rearrangement uses TRBV29-1 and TRBJ2-7; D perhaps matches TRBD1 (6 bases). Source material: blood, either unsorted or a sorted T cell fraction (not recorded which). CDR3 residues: CSVGDTYNYEQYF. The DNA for the CDR3 is TGCAGCGTTGGGGACACCTATAACTACGAGCAGTACTTC.